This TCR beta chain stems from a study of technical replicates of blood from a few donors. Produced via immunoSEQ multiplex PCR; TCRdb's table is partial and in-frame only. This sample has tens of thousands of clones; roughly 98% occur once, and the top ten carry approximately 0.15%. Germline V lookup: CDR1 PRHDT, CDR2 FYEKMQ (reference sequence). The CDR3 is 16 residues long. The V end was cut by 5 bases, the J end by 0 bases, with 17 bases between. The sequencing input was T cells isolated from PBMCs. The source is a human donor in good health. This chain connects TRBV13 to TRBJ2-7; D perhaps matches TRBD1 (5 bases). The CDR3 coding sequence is TGTGCCAGCAGCCCAGCCTGGGGCCAAAGCTCCTACGAGCAGTACTTC. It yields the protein CASSPAWGQSSYEQYF.